The 17 T cell receptor beta chains below were found in one sample sequenced in a study of blood T cell repertoires in COVID-19. Assay: immunoSEQ multiplex PCR; the TCRdb copy retains only in-frame clones and omits some. Of 62,000 or so clones in the sample, approximately 78% are singletons; the top ten hold 13% to 15%. The sample consisted of peripheral blood. These receptors were obtained from a man between 60 and 75 years old with COVID-19, enrolled during active disease.

This chain joins TRBV2 and TRBJ1-1; D is unresolved. Germline CDR1 and CDR2: SNHLY and FYNNEI. CDR3 length: 13 residues. Between the trimmed V and J ends, which lost 5 bases and 1 base, there was a span of 8 bases. DNA of the CDR3: TGTGCCAGCAGTTTAGACAAGAACACTGAAGCTTTCTTT. It codes for CASSLDKNTEAFF.

The chain carries TRBV4-1 and TRBJ2-1, with 10 bases lining up with TRBD2. The CDR3 spans 16 residues. The germline gives CDR1 MGHRA, CDR2 YSYEKL. J lost 4 bases, V lost 3 bases, and 6 bases had no gene match. Here the CDR3 reads CASSHIAGGPYNEQFF. The CDR3 nucleotides read TGCGCCAGCAGCCATATAGCGGGGGGCCCTTACAATGAGCAGTTCTTC.

V usage is TRBV6-5 and J usage is TRBJ1-1, with D possibly matching TRBD1 (5 bases). Per germline, CDR1 MNHEY and CDR2 SVGAGI. The CDR3 consists of 14 residues. The V and J ends lost 6 bases and 5 bases respectively, with 16 bases between them. The CDR3 sequence: CASRAGQGWTEAFF. In DNA, the CDR3 is TGTGCCAGCAGGGCCGGCCAGGGTTGGACTGAAGCTTTCTTT.

CDR3 DNA: TGTGCTAGTGGCCGGGGACAGGGCAACCAAGAGACCCAGTACTTC. It codes for CASGRGQGNQETQYF. V gene TRBV12-5 combines with J gene TRBJ2-5; 9 nucleotides agree with TRBD1. Trimming took 6 bases from V and 0 from J; bases not matched to a gene: 5. Germline CDR1 is LGHNT and CDR2 is FRNRAP. This CDR3 region has 15 residues.

This chain connects TRBV20-1 to TRBJ2-5; possible D gene TRBD1, 6 bases. Trimming cost V 5 bases and J 1 base, with 14 bases left between them. Per the germline V gene, CDR1 is DFQATT and CDR2 is SNEGSKA (reference sequence). This CDR3 has 14 residues. CDR3 amino acids: CSACEQGFQETQYF. The CDR3, as DNA: TGCAGTGCTTGTGAACAGGGATTCCAAGAGACCCAGTACTTC.

This sequence joins TRBV12-5 and TRBJ2-5, with D perhaps matching TRBD1 (6 bases). Germline-derived CDR1 and CDR2 are LGHNT and FRNRAP. V gave up 5 bases and J gave up 4 bases, with 8 bases separating them. The CDR3 spans 12 residues. CDR3 sequence: CASGPQGETQYF. In DNA, the CDR3 is TGTGCTAGTGGTCCACAGGGAGAGACCCAGTACTTC.

This rearrangement joins TRBV7-9 to TRBJ2-1; 7 bases line up with TRBD1. CDR1 and CDR2 (germline): SEHNR, FQNEAQ (reference sequence). V shed 1 base and J 14 bases; nucleotides not matched to a gene: 8. This CDR3 has 13 amino acids. CDR3: CASSLGYLGGKFF. CDR3 coding DNA: TGTGCCAGCAGCTTAGGTTATCTAGGGGGCAAGTTCTTC.

The chain combines TRBV6-1 with TRBJ2-1; no reliable D call. In germline, CDR1 is MNHNS, CDR2 SASEGT. With 1 base removed from V and 2 bases from J, the gap between germline ends came to 12 bases. CDR3 size: 16 residues. The CDR3 protein is CASSEGGFYPYNEQFF. In DNA, the CDR3 is TGTGCCAGCAGTGAAGGCGGCTTCTATCCCTACAATGAGCAGTTCTTC.

Points on this clone: One end of the junction does not line up with germline, which may come from a read error. This chain links TRBV18 with TRBJ1-2; 7 nucleotides match TRBD1. This CDR3 is built from 12 residues. The germline CDR1 and CDR2 sequences are KGHSH and LQKENI. The CDR3 nucleotides are TGTGCCAGCTCCCCAACTACCGGGACAGTTGTCTTC. This gives the protein CASSPTTGTVVF.

The chain is built from TRBV9 and TRBJ1-2; D not resolved. Germline V lookup: CDR1 SGDLS, CDR2 YYNGEE. This CDR3 contains 10 residues. Between the trimmed V and J ends, which lost 5 bases and 8 bases, there was a span of 7 bases. Written as DNA, the CDR3 is TGTGCCAGCAGTTCGGGGGGCTACACCTTC. Encoded protein: CASSSGGYTF. Full variable domain (outside the CDR3, taken from reference TRBV9 and TRBJ1-2): DSGVTQTPKHLITATGQRVTLRCSPRSGDLSVYWYQQSLDQGLQFLIQYYNGEERAKGNILERFSAQQFPDLHSELNLSSLELGDSALYFCASSSGGYTFGSGTRLTVV.

The chain links TRBV19 to TRBJ2-1; 8 bases are a match to TRBD2. This CDR3 has 15 amino acids. Trimming at V came to 3 bases and at J to 5 bases, leaving 6 bases not matched to a gene. Germline V gene sequence: CDR1 LNHDA, CDR2 SQIVND (reference sequence). The CDR3 nucleotides read TGTGCCAGTAGTATTATAGCGGGGCCCAACAATGAGCAGTTCTTC. Protein product: CASSIIAGPNNEQFF.

The CDR3: CASTHPDRAYEQYF. CDR3 nucleotide sequence: TGTGCCAGCACTCACCCGGACAGAGCCTACGAGCAGTACTTC. The chain recombines TRBV6-6 with TRBJ2-7; D may be TRBD1 (6 bases). The CDR3 is made up of 14 amino acids. Trimming shortened V by 7 bases and J by 2 bases, and 15 bases separated the two germline ends. Per the germline V gene, CDR1 is MNHNY and CDR2 is SVGAGI (reference sequence).

V is TRBV7-9 and J is TRBJ1-1; tentatively, D is TRBD1 (5 bases). The CDR3 is 14 amino acids. CDR1 is SEHNR, CDR2 FQNEAQ, per germline (reference sequence). V lost 7 bases, J lost 1 base, and 13 bases lay in between. CDR3 nucleotides: TGTGCCAGCACTCCGTTGGGGCAGAACACTGAAGCTTTCTTT. The encoded protein is CASTPLGQNTEAFF.

This sequence joins TRBV24-1 and TRBJ2-7, with 7 nucleotides matching TRBD1. The germline gives CDR1 KGHDR, CDR2 SFDVKD. V lost 2 bases, J lost 2 bases, and 8 bases stayed unmatched. The CDR3 has 16 amino acids. CDR3 DNA sequence: TGTGCCACCAGTGATTCCCGGGACAGAAATACCTACGAGCAGTACTTC. It encodes CATSDSRDRNTYEQYF.

J is TRBJ2-3 and V is TRBV14; D might be TRBD2 (6 bases). Trimming left V 1 base short and J 4 bases short, with 21 bases between. Germline V lookup: CDR1 SGHDN, CDR2 FVKESK. This CDR3 spans 18 amino acids. In nucleotides, the CDR3 is TGTGCCAGCAGCCAAGCAGGATTACGGCAGGGAGGCCCAGATACGCAGTATTTT. The encoded protein is CASSQAGLRQGGPDTQYF. Drawing the rest from reference TRBV14 and TRBJ2-3, the complete variable domain is EAGVTQFPSHSVIEKGQTVTLRCDPISGHDNLYWYRRVMGKEIKFLLHFVKESKQDESGMPNNRFLAERTGGTYSTLKVQPAELEDSGVYFCASSQAGLRQGGPDTQYFGPGTRLTVL.

This sequence joins TRBV5-1 and TRBJ1-2; no reliable D call. V lost 4 bases and J 0 bases, leaving 16 bases between the germline ends. Germline values: CDR1 SGHRS, CDR2 YFSETQ. The CDR3 runs 16 residues. The CDR3, as DNA: TGCGCCAGCAGCCCCCCAGTCCCGGGGACTAACTATGGCTACACCTTC. Encoded protein: CASSPPVPGTNYGYTF.

The chain joins TRBV11-2 to TRBJ1-5; no reliable D call. The germline gives CDR1 SGHAT, CDR2 FQNNGV. Deletions cut 3 bases from V and 3 bases from J, with 6 bases between. There are 13 residues in the CDR3. For the CDR3, the DNA is TGTGCCAGCAGCTTCAGTGACAATCAGCCCCAGCATTTT. It encodes CASSFSDNQPQHF. The variable domain in full, completed from reference TRBV11-2 and TRBJ1-5, reads EAGVAQSPRYKIIEKRQSVAFWCNPISGHATLYWYQQILGQGPKLLIQFQNNGVVDDSQLPKDRFSAERLKGVDSTLKIQPAKLEDSAVYLCASSFSDNQPQHFGDGTRLSIL.